Listed below are T cell receptor beta chains from one sample, sequenced in a study of blood T cells in healthy people across ages. TCRdb passed the 5' RACE reads through MiXCR, listing each CDR3 protein once. This sample has about a million distinct CDR3 sequences; 35% to 40% occur once, and the top ten carry around 14%. The source material was blood. The receptor source for this set is a young man in good health. CDR3s leave out the opening cysteine and the closing phenylalanine or tryptophan. The order of the fields is clone size, J gene, V gene, CDR3 protein. Clone size is not always given. Where it is, it says once, few, many or a class for expanded clones.

.,TRBJ1-6,TRBV18,ASSPTPNYNSPLH
once,TRBJ1-5,TRBV21-1,ASSSSRSEQPQH
few,TRBJ1-4,TRBV20-1,REGVKRPTNEKLF
.,TRBJ1-1,TRBV6-2/TRBV6-3,ASSYRTGQLLTEAF
.,TRBJ2-7,TRBV10-3,AISESPTNEQY
few,TRBJ2-1,TRBV5-1,ASSGGGESYNEQF
.,TRBJ1-4,TRBV7-9,ASSSGQGQGEKLF
.,TRBJ1-5,TRBV4-2,ASSQDRLQGQPQH
.,TRBJ1-1,TRBV3-1,ASSQGHDTEAF
many,TRBJ1-1,TRBV7-2,ASSLRQLNTEAF
.,TRBJ2-5,TRBV5-1,ASSIQGQETQY
.,TRBJ1-2,TRBV9,ASSVGVTDRNGYT
few,TRBJ2-3,TRBV6-2/TRBV6-3,ASRPPGLSSTDTQY
.,.,TRBV6-2/TRBV6-3,ASSYSSGALDEQY
.,TRBJ2-3,TRBV4-3,ASSQDMIGQGGTDTQY
.,TRBJ1-1,TRBV28,ASGPGPNTEAF
.,TRBJ2-7,TRBV15,ATSGQTYEQY
few,TRBJ1-1,TRBV20-1,SARDGPYSEAF
many,TRBJ1-5,TRBV7-2,ASSLVMQPQH
.,TRBJ2-3,TRBV2,ASRGLPGDTQY
many,TRBJ2-3,TRBV7-2,ASSSRGDSTDTQY
.,TRBJ2-6,TRBV29-1,SVIFTLLSGANVLT
few,TRBJ2-1,TRBV19,AMRDRDGEQF
.,TRBJ2-3,TRBV12-3/TRBV12-4,ASSPGGHRMNTQY
.,TRBJ2-7,TRBV6-5,ASLSFYEQY
.,TRBJ1-2,TRBV5-5,ASSVEGPAYGYT
few,TRBJ2-7,TRBV7-2,ASSLAKSGYNEQY
.,TRBJ1-2,TRBV4-1,ASSQVNSFYGYT
.,.,TRBV27,ASSSRPPGQTQY
.,TRBJ1-1,TRBV29-1,SVQKSWRGTEAF
.,TRBJ1-1,TRBV15,ATTGGNTEAF
.,TRBJ2-3,TRBV7-9,ASSPAAAGTDTQY
few,TRBJ2-6,TRBV6-2/TRBV6-3,ASSQSGQANVLT
few,TRBJ2-1,TRBV20-1,SAPLSVNEQF
.,TRBJ2-6,TRBV4-3,ASSQNGGLADSGANVPT
few,TRBJ2-1,TRBV3-1,ASSQDRVTNEQF
few,TRBJ2-4,TRBV7-9,ASSPIQTGLRYIQY
few,TRBJ2-1,TRBV24-1,ATSEGAYNEQF
.,TRBJ2-7,TRBV6-5,ASSYSLDEQY
.,TRBJ2-3,TRBV2,ASSESGAPPDTQY
.,TRBJ1-4,TRBV27,ASSASPGISNGEKLF
.,TRBJ2-3,TRBV5-1,ASSLVLTSGGTTDTQY
.,TRBJ1-6,TRBV27,ASSPPGTDYNSPPH
.,TRBJ1-1,TRBV12-5,ASGLGGADTEAF
.,TRBJ1-5,TRBV27,ASSPSINQPQH
once,TRBJ2-5,TRBV18,ASSPPSGGRLEY
.,TRBJ2-7,TRBV20-1,SAPLAGGPKEQY
.,TRBJ1-4,TRBV4-2,ASSQDTGSEKLF
.,TRBJ1-2,TRBV6-5,ASSDWSDRGYT
.,TRBJ2-1,TRBV5-1,ASSLGGSFIDEQF
.,TRBJ1-1,TRBV6-1,ASSEVGETEAF